This TCR beta chain was recovered during a study of cytotoxic CD8 clonotypes in ibrutinib-treated CLL. Study background: Mean yields were about 280,000 productive templates and tens of thousands of productive rearrangements per sample.

CDR1 and CDR2 (germline): MNHNS, SASEGT. With 3 bases removed from V and 7 bases from J, the gap between germline ends came to 7 bases. The CDR3 covers 11 residues. Study-level findings and limits: Under therapy, public clonotypes either contracted or stayed stable, and they were uncommon. At ibrutinib response, clonality increased, and at progression it declined back toward baseline.

The data were produced by immunoSEQ multiplex PCR, yet TCRdb's version contains in-frame clones alone and is incomplete. The table shows 150,000 to 250,000 clones, with 55% to 85% occurring only once. This clone was recorded a few times. Its antigen is undetermined. The chain joins TRBV6-1 to TRBJ2-7; D is unclear. The TCR sequence derives from a human donor with chronic lymphocytic leukemia. Sequencing used PBMCs, obtained after 24 months of ibrutinib treatment. The CDR3 spells CASSDRLEQYF. The CDR3 DNA is TGTGCCAGCAGTGATCGACTGGAGCAGTACTTC.